This TCR beta chain was recovered during a study of CD8+CD57+ T cells in acquired aplastic anemia. Points from the study as a whole: CD8+ Simpson's diversity in patients was not significantly different from that in controls.

There are 15 residues in the CDR3. Germline loops: CDR1 SGHVS, CDR2 FQNEAQ. It was genomic DNA that served as the template for profiling TCR beta VDJ and CDR3. TCRdb re-called the reads with MiXCR, one entry per CDR3 protein. Among some 410,000 distinct CDR3 sequences listed, 60% to 80% were seen once. Regarding this clonotype: What it binds is unknown. Given a much more abundant clone one base away, this may be a read error.

This receptor was obtained from a human donor in good health, serving as a control. This chain joins TRBV7-8 and TRBJ1-1; the D is unclear. Material for sequencing was sorted CD4+, CD8+, or CD8+CD57+ T cells (not recorded which) from PBMCs. CDR3 sequence reads: CASSPTARMNAEAFF. CDR3 sequence (DNA): TGTGCCAGCAGCCCCACCGCCAGAATGAACGCTGAAGCTTTCTTT.